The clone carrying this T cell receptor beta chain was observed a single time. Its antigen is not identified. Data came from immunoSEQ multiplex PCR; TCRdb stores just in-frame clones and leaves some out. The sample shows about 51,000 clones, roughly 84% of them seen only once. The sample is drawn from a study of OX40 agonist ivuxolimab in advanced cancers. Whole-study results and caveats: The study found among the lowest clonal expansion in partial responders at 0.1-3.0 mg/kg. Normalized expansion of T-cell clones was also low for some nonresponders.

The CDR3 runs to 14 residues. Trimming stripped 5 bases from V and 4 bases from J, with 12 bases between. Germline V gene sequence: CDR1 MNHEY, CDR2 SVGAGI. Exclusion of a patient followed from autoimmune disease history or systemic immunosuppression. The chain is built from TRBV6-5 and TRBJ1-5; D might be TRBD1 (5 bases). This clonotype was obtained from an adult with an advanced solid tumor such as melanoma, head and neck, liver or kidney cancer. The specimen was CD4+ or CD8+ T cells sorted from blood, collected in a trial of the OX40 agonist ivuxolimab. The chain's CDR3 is CASSPRDWNQPQHF. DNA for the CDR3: TGTGCCAGCAGTCCCAGGGACTGGAATCAGCCCCAGCATTTT.